Reported below is one T cell receptor beta chain. The sample belongs to a study of blood T cell repertoires in COVID-19. Study at large: Some COVID-19 samples were acute and others convalescent; all came from the United States, Italy and Spain.

With V trimmed by 0 bases and J by 5 bases, 3 bases remained unmatched. The germline CDR1 and CDR2 sequences are MNHEY and SMNVEV (reference sequence). This CDR3 comprises 15 residues. Method: immunoSEQ multiplex PCR; TCRdb's copy keeps in-frame clones and lacks some. The sample has about 120,000 clones, around 80% seen once. This chain links TRBV27 with TRBJ2-2; the match to TRBD1 covers 7 bases. The TCR sequence derives from a man aged 55 to 69 with active or convalescent COVID-19. The sample taken for sequencing was peripheral blood. The CDR3 DNA is TGTGCCAGCAGTTTATCAGGGGGCGAGACCGGGGAGCTGTTTTTT. Translation gives CASSLSGGETGELFF.